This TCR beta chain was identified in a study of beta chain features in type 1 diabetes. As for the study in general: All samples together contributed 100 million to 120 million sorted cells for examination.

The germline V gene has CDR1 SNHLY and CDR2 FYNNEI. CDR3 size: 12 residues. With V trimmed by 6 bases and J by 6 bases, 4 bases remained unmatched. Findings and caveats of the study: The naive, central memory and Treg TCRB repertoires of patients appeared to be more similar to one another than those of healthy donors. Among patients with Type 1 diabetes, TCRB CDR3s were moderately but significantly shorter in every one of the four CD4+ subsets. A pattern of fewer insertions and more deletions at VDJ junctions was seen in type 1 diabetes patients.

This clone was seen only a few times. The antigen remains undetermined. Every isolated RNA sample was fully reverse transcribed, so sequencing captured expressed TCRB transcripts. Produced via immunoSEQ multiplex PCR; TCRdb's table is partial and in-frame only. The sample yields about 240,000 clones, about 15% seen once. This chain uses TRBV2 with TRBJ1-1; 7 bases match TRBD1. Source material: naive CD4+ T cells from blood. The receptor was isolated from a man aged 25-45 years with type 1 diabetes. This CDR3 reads CASRGDSPEAFF. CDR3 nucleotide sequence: TGTGCCAGCAGGGGGGACAGCCCTGAAGCTTTCTTT.